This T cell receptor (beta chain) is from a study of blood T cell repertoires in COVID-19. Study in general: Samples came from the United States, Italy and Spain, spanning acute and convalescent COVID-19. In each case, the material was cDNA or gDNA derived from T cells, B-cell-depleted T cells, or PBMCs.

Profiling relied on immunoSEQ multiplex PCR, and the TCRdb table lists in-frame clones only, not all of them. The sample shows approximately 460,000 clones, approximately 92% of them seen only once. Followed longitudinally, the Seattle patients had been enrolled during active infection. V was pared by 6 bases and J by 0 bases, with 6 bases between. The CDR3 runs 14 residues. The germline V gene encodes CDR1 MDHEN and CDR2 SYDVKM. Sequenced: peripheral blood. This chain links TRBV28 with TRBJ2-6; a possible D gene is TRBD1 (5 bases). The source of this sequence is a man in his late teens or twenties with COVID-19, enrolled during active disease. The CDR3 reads CASRGRSGANVLTF. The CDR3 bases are TGTGCCAGCAGGGGGCGCTCTGGGGCCAACGTCCTGACTTTC.